A single T cell receptor beta chain is shown here with its context. This record belongs to a study of T cells in Graves' hyperthyroidism and ophthalmopathy. Amplified TCR beta CDR3 regions came from RNA transcripts. During a first-round RT-PCR of the TCR CDR3, the HTBI primer set was used. Each CDR3 protein is one row after TCRdb ran MiXCR on the multiplex PCR reads. Of approximately 400,000 distinct CDR3 sequences in the sample, 20% to 30% were seen once. The trim removed 3 bases at V and 5 bases at J, leaving 9 bases unmatched. Germline values: CDR1 MGHDK, CDR2 SYGVNS. This CDR3 is 16 amino acids long.

The specimen was blood. The TCR sequence derives from a man aged 45 to 65 with Graves' hyperthyroidism. The chain combines TRBV25-1 with TRBJ2-3; 9 bases map to TRBD2. The CDR3 loop reads CASSDGLAGRVDTQYF. The CDR3 coding sequence is TGTGCCAGCAGTGATGGGCTAGCGGGAAGAGTAGATACGCAGTATTTT.